The 27 T cell receptor beta chains listed next were all sequenced from one sample in a study of cytomegalovirus exposure and HLA in healthy donors. PCR amplification relied on 60 Vbeta primers (plus 13 Jbeta primers). Produced via immunoSEQ multiplex PCR; TCRdb's table is partial and in-frame only. The sample carries 150,000 to 200,000 clones, almost 80% recorded once. The specimen sequenced was PBMCs. The source of these receptors is a man in his fifties or sixties in good health and CMV-seropositive.

The rearrangement links TRBV9 to TRBJ2-2; 7 nucleotides line up with TRBD1. The CDR3 has 15 amino acids. The ends lost 2 bases at V and 2 bases at J; junction bases unmatched: 3. Germline V gives CDR1 SGDLS, CDR2 YYNGEE. CDR3: CASSVDRENTGELFF. The CDR3 DNA follows: TGTGCCAGCAGCGTCGACAGGGAAAACACCGGGGAGCTGTTTTTT.

The chain combines TRBV18 with TRBJ1-2; D is undetermined. The V gene lost 2 bases and the J gene lost 10 bases, with 14 bases spanning the gap. The CDR3 totals 13 residues. Germline V gives CDR1 KGHSH, CDR2 LQKENI. CDR3 loop: CASSPLGQVHYTF. DNA of the CDR3: TGTGCCAGCTCACCATTGGGCCAAGTGCACTACACCTTC.

This sequence joins TRBV10-3 and TRBJ1-5; tentative D call: TRBD1 (5 bases). The germline gives CDR1 ENHRY, CDR2 SYGVKD. Trimming took 3 bases from V and 5 from J, leaving 5 bases between them. The CDR3 totals 12 residues. The CDR3, as DNA: TGTGCCATCAGTGAAGGGGATCAGCCCCAGCATTTT. It is translated as CAISEGDQPQHF.

V usage is TRBV5-6 and J usage is TRBJ2-7; no firm D call. CDR1 SGHDT and CDR2 YYEEEE come from the germline V gene. The CDR3 contains 12 residues. V lost 0 bases and J lost 4, with 5 bases in between. The CDR3 is CASSLAEYEQYF. CDR3 bases: TGTGCCAGCAGCTTGGCCGAGTACGAGCAGTACTTC. The complete variable domain, with remaining parts taken from reference TRBV5-6 and TRBJ2-7, reads DAGVTQSPTHLIKTRGQQVTLRCSPKSGHDTVSWYQQALGQGPQFIFQYYEEEERQRGNFPDRFSGHQFPNYSSELNVNALLLGDSALYLCASSLAEYEQYFGPGTRLTVT.

The chain carries TRBV28 and TRBJ2-7; 7 positions match TRBD1. In germline, CDR1 is MDHEN, CDR2 SYDVKM. The CDR3 extends over 17 amino acids. The J segment lost 0 bases and the V segment lost 4 bases, leaving 12 bases of the junction unmatched. The CDR3 nucleotides read TGTGCCAGCAGTTCCCCGTTCGGGACAGCAGACTCCTACGAGCAGTACTTC. It encodes CASSSPFGTADSYEQYF.

V gene TRBV19 combines with J gene TRBJ1-6; unclear D gene. Trimming pared 3 bases from V and 10 bases from J, leaving 10 bases between. Germline V gene data show CDR1 as LNHDA and CDR2 as SQIVND (reference sequence). CDR3 size: 13 residues. CDR3 DNA sequence: TGTGCCAGTAGTATCGGGAGGAGCTCACCCCTCCACTTT. It is translated as CASSIGRSSPLHF.

The table lists this clone with a count of one. The rearrangement joins TRBV6-5 to TRBJ2-1; D ambiguous. The CDR3 has 15 amino acids. V was pared by 0 bases and J by 3 bases, with 9 bases between. Germline V CDR1 and CDR2: MNHEY, SVGAGI. CDR3 in DNA: TGTGCCAGCAGTTACTCCCAGACTGACTACAATGAGCAGTTCTTC. It encodes CASSYSQTDYNEQFF.

V usage is TRBV6-1 and J usage is TRBJ1-3, with D possibly being TRBD1 (6 bases). The CDR3 consists of 14 residues. The germline CDR1 and CDR2 sequences are MNHNS and SASEGT. V was pared by 11 bases and J by 0 bases, with 14 bases between. In DNA, the CDR3 is TGTGCCTCACAGGGCCCCAACTCTGGAAACACCATATATTTT. The encoded protein is CASQGPNSGNTIYF.

The V call is TRBV14, the J call TRBJ1-2; the D is unclear. The CDR3 has 13 residues. Trimming took off 4 bases at V and 2 bases at J, with 8 bases between the two ends. Germline V gene lookup returns CDR1 SGHDN and CDR2 FVKESK. The CDR3 spells CASSRTRNYGYTF. CDR3 bases: TGTGCCAGCAGCCGAACCCGGAACTATGGCTACACCTTC.

The chain has TRBV7-8 and TRBJ2-3; perhaps TRBD1 as D (7 bases). Trimming pared 8 bases from V and 0 bases from J, leaving 21 bases between. The CDR3 has 17 residues. The germline gives CDR1 SGHVS, CDR2 FQNEAQ. The CDR3 is CASEGAGGHHSTDTQYF. In DNA, the CDR3 is TGTGCCAGCGAGGGGGCAGGAGGGCACCATAGCACAGATACGCAGTATTTT.

The rearrangement links TRBV28 to TRBJ1-4; TRBD1 aligns across 11 bases. Germline CDR1 MDHEN, CDR2 SYDVKM. The V gene end was trimmed by 10 bases and the J gene end by 3 bases; junction bases not matched to a gene: 7. This CDR3 is 15 amino acids long. The CDR3 region is CATRDRGRANEKLFF. CDR3 sequence (DNA): TGTGCCACTCGGGACAGGGGGAGGGCTAATGAAAAACTGTTTTTT. Supplemented by reference TRBV28 and TRBJ1-4, the full variable domain reads DVKVTQSSRYLVKRTGEKVFLECVQDMDHENMFWYRQDPGLGLRLIYFSYDVKMKEKGDIPEGYSVSREKKERFSLILESASTNQTSMYLCATRDRGRANEKLFFGSGTQLSVL.

The genes are TRBV2 and TRBJ1-1; TRBD1 matches 9 bases. The CDR3 covers 15 residues. The germline gives CDR1 SNHLY, CDR2 FYNNEI. The V gene end was trimmed by 6 bases and the J gene end by 6 bases; junction bases not matched to a gene: 11. CDR3 amino acids: CASSPEGDRGAEAFF. In DNA, the CDR3 is TGTGCCAGCAGCCCCGAGGGAGACAGGGGGGCTGAAGCTTTCTTT.

A note on this clone: The junction and the germline gene differ at one end; a read error may be behind it. V gene TRBV13 combines with J gene TRBJ1-2; 11 bases align to TRBD1. Germline CDR1 and CDR2: PRHDT and FYEKMQ (reference sequence). This CDR3 spans 15 amino acids. CDR3 sequence (DNA): TGTGCCAGCGGCTTCACCGGACAGGGGGCTGGTGGCTACACCTTC. Its protein product is CASGFTGQGAGGYTF. Together with reference TRBV13 and TRBJ1-2, the CDR3 gives the full variable domain: AAGVIQSPRHLIKEKRETATLKCYPIPRHDTVYWYQQGPGQDPQFLISFYEKMQSDKGSIPDRFSAQQFSDYHSELNMSSLELGDSALYFCASGFTGQGAGGYTFGSGTRLTVV.

Only a few counts were recorded for this clone. The chain joins TRBV7-8 to TRBJ1-1; perhaps TRBD1 as D (6 bases). Germline loops: CDR1 SGHVS, CDR2 FQNEAQ. Trimming shortened V by 3 bases and J by 5 bases, and 13 bases separated the two germline ends. The CDR3 contains 14 residues. The CDR3 DNA reads TGTGCCAGCAGCTTCTCACAGGGTCGGACTGAAGCTTTCTTT. It encodes CASSFSQGRTEAFF.

The V gene is TRBV7-2, the J gene TRBJ2-5; 8 nucleotides align to TRBD2. This CDR3 is 14 amino acids long. Germline V CDR1 and CDR2: SGHTA, FQGNSA. The junction had 6 bases not matched to a gene; V was cut back by 5 bases and J by 4 bases. CDR3 sequence reads: CASSLSGDGETQYF. For the CDR3, the DNA is TGTGCCAGCAGCCTTAGCGGGGATGGAGAGACCCAGTACTTC.

V and J are TRBV2 and TRBJ1-1; tentatively, D is TRBD1 (5 bases). V shed 3 bases and J shed 5 bases, with 10 bases lying between them. Germline loops: CDR1 SNHLY, CDR2 FYNNEI. This CDR3 has 13 residues. CDR3 bases: TGTGCCAGCAGTGACGGGGGAGGGACTGAAGCTTTCTTT. It yields the protein CASSDGGGTEAFF.

The CDR3 sequence is CASRETGYGDYTF. The DNA for the CDR3 is TGTGCCAGCAGGGAGACAGGCTATGGAGACTACACCTTC. The chain joins TRBV6-1 to TRBJ1-2; D possibly corresponds to TRBD1 (6 bases). Germline CDR1 MNHNS, CDR2 SASEGT. V dropped 6 bases and J dropped 10 bases, with 18 bases sitting between them. The CDR3 consists of 13 residues.

V and J are TRBV11-2 and TRBJ1-5, with D hard to call. The V gene's germline CDR1 is SGHAT and CDR2 FQNNGV. The CDR3 loop spans 16 amino acids. Trimming removed 5 bases at V and 2 bases at J, with 16 bases between. The CDR3 sequence is CASSPSYSSGNQPQHF. The CDR3 nucleotides are TGTGCCAGCAGCCCCTCATACTCTAGTGGCAATCAGCCCCAGCATTTT.

The chain recombines TRBV7-2 with TRBJ2-4, with D possibly TRBD2 on 7 matching bases. The V end was cut by 6 bases, the J end by 1 base, with 16 bases between. The CDR3 consists of 16 residues. The germline V gene encodes CDR1 SGHTA and CDR2 FQGNSA. CDR3 in amino acids: CASSYPGGDAKNIQYF. DNA of the CDR3: TGTGCCAGCAGTTATCCGGGGGGCGATGCCAAAAACATTCAGTACTTC.

This chain uses TRBV19 with TRBJ1-1, with TRBD1 matching 9 bases. V trimming: 9 bases; J trimming: 6 bases; junction bases outside the gene matches: 8. The CDR3 length is 13 residues. Germline lookup yields CDR1 LNHDA and CDR2 SQIVND (reference sequence). The CDR3 loop is CASSGTGRPEAFF. The CDR3 DNA follows: TGTGCCAGCAGTGGGACAGGGCGGCCTGAAGCTTTCTTT.

This chain connects TRBV27 to TRBJ1-6; tentative D call: TRBD1 (5 bases). Germline V gene lookup returns CDR1 MNHEY and CDR2 SMNVEV (reference sequence). The V end was cut by 2 bases, the J end by 7 bases, with 9 bases between. The CDR3 sequence is 14 residues long. The CDR3 bases are TGTGCCAGCAGTTTAAAGGGGTGGAATTCACCCCTCCACTTT. This sequence encodes CASSLKGWNSPLHF.

This clone was observed a few times. This specimen includes other DNA sequences encoding the same CDR3. CDR3 in amino acids: CASSPAYEQYF. CDR3 nucleotide sequence: TGTGCCAGCAGCCCAGCCTACGAGCAGTACTTC. The genes are TRBV11-2 and TRBJ2-7; D not resolved. The V end was cut by 5 bases, the J end by 2 bases, with 4 bases between. Germline V gene lookup returns CDR1 SGHAT and CDR2 FQNNGV. The CDR3 is 11 amino acids.

This clone is a singleton in its sample. As DNA, the CDR3 is TGTGCCAGCAGACGACAGGGGGAATACGAGCAGTACTTC. Residues: CASRRQGEYEQYF. The gene calls are TRBV28 and TRBJ2-7; 9 nucleotides align to TRBD1. V lost 6 bases, J lost 4 bases, and 4 bases stayed unmatched. CDR1 is MDHEN and CDR2 is SYDVKM in the germline V gene. The CDR3 is 13 residues long.

This clone appeared a single time. The V and J genes are TRBV7-2 and TRBJ2-3; D ambiguous. Trimming removed 6 bases from V and 3 bases from J, with 16 bases in between. This CDR3 has 15 residues. The germline CDR1 and CDR2 sequences are SGHTA and FQGNSA. CDR3 region: CASRIQIVQTDTQYF. In DNA form, the CDR3 reads TGTGCCAGCAGAATACAAATTGTCCAGACAGATACGCAGTATTTT.

The chain joins TRBV6-5 to TRBJ1-4, with TRBD1 matching over 8 bases. The length of the CDR3 is 15 residues. In germline, CDR1 is MNHEY, CDR2 SVGAGI. J lost 4 bases, V lost 7 bases, and 8 bases had no gene match. The CDR3, as DNA: TGTGCCAGCAAAAACCAGGGGGCTGATAATGAAAAACTGTTTTTT. Protein: CASKNQGADNEKLFF.

This clone was seen a few times. The chain carries TRBV2 and TRBJ2-5; a possible D gene is TRBD2 (5 bases). Trimming took 6 bases from V and 5 from J, leaving 13 bases between them. Per the germline V gene, CDR1 is SNHLY and CDR2 is FYNNEI. The CDR3 totals 13 residues. As DNA, the CDR3 is TGTGCCAGCAGCCCCGGACTTGGCGAGACCCAGTACTTC. Its translation is CASSPGLGETQYF.

The chain combines TRBV5-4 with TRBJ2-1; 9 bases match TRBD1. The germline gives CDR1 SGHNT, CDR2 YYREEE (reference sequence). V shed 2 bases and J 6 bases; nucleotides not matched to a gene: 6. The CDR3 is made up of 15 amino acids. CDR3: CASSLGQGTGNEQFF. CDR3 DNA: TGTGCCAGCAGCTTAGGACAGGGGACGGGCAATGAGCAGTTCTTC.